The sample holds a few counts of the clone carrying this T cell receptor beta chain. What it recognizes is unknown. Trimming removed 5 bases from V and 4 bases from J; junction bases left unmatched: 3. CDR1 is MDHEN and CDR2 is SYDVKM in the germline V gene. The CDR3 sequence is 13 residues long. During its preparation, the TCRbeta library received unique molecular identifiers. TCRdb reanalysed the PCR reads using MiXCR and keeps one entry per CDR3 protein. The repertoire holds roughly 400,000 distinct CDR3 sequences, with roughly 44% as singletons. This sample is drawn from a study of T-cell reconstitution after alpha-beta-depleted transplantation in children. Study-level results: About two months after transplant, alpha-beta T cells reportedly came from several hundred expanded graft clones. The authors attributed T-cell counts and diversity one year after transplant mostly to newly produced T cells. There were some patients whose high TCRbeta diversity at day 60 came from surviving recipient T cells and thymic progenitors.

The chain carries TRBV28 and TRBJ2-5, with TRBD2 matching over 8 bases. The material sequenced was PBMCs, taken before TCRalphabeta/CD19-depleted stem cell transplant. The receptor's source is a girl aged 2 to 9 with aplastic anemia, due to receive a stem cell transplant. CDR3 amino acids: CASSGGGRETQYF. CDR3 coding DNA: TGTGCCAGCAGTGGCGGGGGGAGAGAGACCCAGTACTTC.